This TCR beta chain was sequenced in a study of blood T cell repertoires in COVID-19. Germline V gene lookup returns CDR1 LNHNV and CDR2 YYDKDF (reference sequence). The CDR3 runs 16 residues. The junction had 5 bases not matched to a gene; V was cut back by 3 bases and J by 5 bases. Only in-frame clones appear in the TCRdb table, and some are missing; sequencing was by immunoSEQ multiplex PCR. Among 60,000 to 65,000 clones listed, 65% to 80% were seen once. This clone was seen just once. The receptor's source is a human donor in a cohort sampled during active COVID-19. This chain uses TRBV15 with TRBJ1-6; the match to TRBD1 covers 9 bases. The specimen sequenced was peripheral blood. The CDR3 DNA follows: TGTGCCACCAGCAGGGCGGGACAGGGTCATAATTCACCCCTCCACTTT. The encoded protein is CATSRAGQGHNSPLHF.